This T cell receptor beta chain was sequenced in a study of low-dose radiotherapy and immunotherapy resistance in tumors. As for time point: after trial treatment. Treatment reported: LDRT plus nivolumab, ipilimumab, low-dose cyclophosphamide and aspirin (RACIN trial). The donors' treatment consisted of nivolumab, ipilimumab, aspirin, low-dose cyclophosphamide and low-dose radiotherapy. This clonotype was picked up many times. Looked up from germline, CDR1 is SGHTA and CDR2 is FQGNSA. Trimming cost V 5 bases and J 6 bases, with 14 bases left between them. The CDR3 extends over 14 amino acids. TRAV and TRBV primers primed cDNA for both TCRalpha and TCRbeta. Amplification of TCRs used a constant-region primer and V-primer adapter for about 19 PCR cycles. TCRdb recomputed calls from the reads with MiXCR, one row per CDR3 protein. Of approximately 84,000 distinct CDR3 sequences in the sample, 17% were seen once.

The rearrangement links TRBV7-2 to TRBJ2-1; no firm D call. This specimen was PBMCs, taken after low-dose radiotherapy plus immunotherapy. The clonotype originates from a male donor with prostate cancer. The CDR3 nucleotides are TGTGCCAGCAGCCCATCGTCAGCTTTCAATGAGCAGTTCTTC. Translation: CASSPSSAFNEQFF.